This T cell receptor (beta chain) is drawn from a study of T cell changes during pregnancy in multiple sclerosis. TCRdb keeps only in-frame clones here, not all; method: immunoSEQ multiplex PCR. The sample has around 34,000 clones; 90% are singletons. Sequences were derived from CD8+ T cells from peripheral blood mononuclear cells, sampled before pregnancy. The TCR originated in a female donor with multiple sclerosis, enrolled in a pregnancy study.

CDR3 loop: CASSFVRDSIYEQFF. CDR3 bases: TGTGCCAGCAGTTTCGTCAGGGATTCTATCTATGAGCAGTTCTTC. V usage is TRBV27 and J usage is TRBJ2-1; possibly TRBD1 for D (5 bases). Germline CDR1 and CDR2: MNHEY and SMNVEV (reference sequence). Trimming shortened V by 3 bases and J by 8 bases, and 17 bases separated the two germline ends. This CDR3 has 15 residues.